Listed here are 32 T cell receptor beta chains from one sample, sequenced in a study of T cell repertoires in cytomegalovirus infection. TCRdb analysed the reads with MiXCR anew, one entry per CDR3 protein. The sample includes around 140,000 distinct CDR3 sequences, 5% to 6.5% seen only once; the top ten take about a sixth. Material for sequencing was PBMCs. These receptors originate from a human donor in good health (CMV status not recorded). Some clones in this sample may be carry-over from other donors' samples.

With respect to this clonotype: A read error is possible here, since a much larger clone lies one base away. The V and J genes are TRBV25-1 and TRBJ1-1; D is perhaps TRBD1 (5 bases). CDR3 length equals 13 residues. In germline, CDR1 is MGHDK, CDR2 SYGVNS. The CDR3 DNA reads TGTGCCAGCAGTGAATGGGGGAACACTGAAGCTTCCTTT. This translates into CASSEWGNTEASF.

This chain joins TRBV20-1 and TRBJ1-1; D unclear. Germline CDR1 and CDR2: DFQATT and SNEGSKA (reference sequence). The CDR3 has 17 residues. V lost 1 base to trimming and J lost 0 bases, with 18 bases between them. The CDR3 loop is CSARALFKADLNTEAFF. CDR3 DNA: TGCAGTGCTAGAGCCCTGTTTAAGGCCGATCTGAACACTGAAGCTTTCTTT.

This clonotype occurred many times. The V call is TRBV7-2, the J call TRBJ2-1, with TRBD2 identical over 10 bases. Germline CDR1 SGHTA, CDR2 FQGNSA. Trimming took 5 bases from V and 1 from J; bases not matched to a gene: 8. This CDR3 spans 17 amino acids. In nucleotides, the CDR3 is TGTGCCAGCAGCCCTCGACTAGCGGGTATGTCCTACAATGAGCAGTTCTTC. Translating gives CASSPRLAGMSYNEQFF. Based on the CDR3 plus reference TRBV7-2 and TRBJ2-1, the full variable domain is GAGVSQSPSNKVTEKGKDVELRCDPISGHTALYWYRQSLGQGLEFLIYFQGNSAPDKSGLPSDRFSAERTGGSVSTLTIQRTQQEDSAVYLCASSPRLAGMSYNEQFFGPGTRLTVL.

This clonotype was detected a few times. The rearrangement uses TRBV12-3 or TRBV12-4 and TRBJ1-1; no reliable D call. V dropped 10 bases and J dropped 1 base, with 19 bases sitting between them. This CDR3 spans 15 amino acids. The CDR3 sequence is CATHLPGVSNTEAFF. CDR3 bases: TGTGCCACTCACCTTCCCGGGGTCTCGAACACTGAAGCTTTCTTT.

This clonotype was detected only a few times. V usage is TRBV28 and J usage is TRBJ2-1; TRBD2 agrees at 9 bases. V was clipped by 8 bases and J by 7 bases; unmatched bases: 12. The CDR3 is 15 amino acids. CDR1 MDHEN and CDR2 SYDVKM come from the germline V gene. The CDR3 bases are TGTGCCAGCGGCATCGGGCTGCTAGCGGGAAATGAGCAGTTCTTC. Translated, it gives CASGIGLLAGNEQFF.

In its sample, this clonotype was seen many times. V gene TRBV7-2 combines with J gene TRBJ2-3; D is perhaps TRBD2 (5 bases). Germline V lookup: CDR1 SGHTA, CDR2 FQGNSA. This CDR3 contains 13 residues. V lost 1 base and J 5 bases, leaving 7 bases between the germline ends. The CDR3 reads CASSLGSGDTQYF. As DNA, the CDR3 is TGTGCCAGCAGCTTAGGGAGCGGAGATACGCAGTATTTT. Full variable domain (rest looked up from reference TRBV7-2 and TRBJ2-3): GAGVSQSPSNKVTEKGKDVELRCDPISGHTALYWYRQSLGQGLEFLIYFQGNSAPDKSGLPSDRFSAERTGGSVSTLTIQRTQQEDSAVYLCASSLGSGDTQYFGPGTRLTVL.

This clonotype has a count of ten or more. This chain uses TRBV7-2 with TRBJ2-2; D not certain. This CDR3 is built from 13 residues. Deletions cut 5 bases from V and 6 bases from J, with 10 bases between. CDR1 is SGHTA and CDR2 is FQGNSA in the germline V gene. CDR3 nucleotides: TGTGCCAGCAGCCCACCCGGCTCCGGGGAGCTGTTTTTT. Translation: CASSPPGSGELFF.

This clonotype was seen at least ten times. The CDR3 sequence is CSVELGIETQYF. The CDR3 nucleotides are TGCAGCGTTGAATTAGGGATCGAGACCCAGTACTTC. This rearrangement joins TRBV29-1 to TRBJ2-5; D is ambiguous. Germline loops: CDR1 SQVTM, CDR2 ANQGSEA. V was cut by 2 bases and J by 5 bases, with 9 bases left in between. The CDR3 length is 12 residues.

This clonotype has just a few counts. The V gene is TRBV20-1, the J gene TRBJ1-2; TRBD1 might be the D (5 bases). Trimming pared 5 bases from V and 3 bases from J, leaving 13 bases between. The CDR3 has 13 amino acids. In germline, CDR1 is DFQATT, CDR2 SNEGSKA (reference sequence). CDR3 amino acids: CSAGPTADYGYTF. The CDR3 DNA reads as TGCAGTGCTGGACCGACAGCTGACTATGGCTACACCTTC.

The V call is TRBV2, the J call TRBJ1-5; weak D call: TRBD1 (5 bases). The CDR3 consists of 13 residues. Per germline, CDR1 SNHLY and CDR2 FYNNEI. Trimming removed 3 bases from V and 9 bases from J, with 12 bases in between. The CDR3 is CASSEGVYGPQHF. DNA for the CDR3: TGTGCCAGCAGTGAGGGGGTCTATGGGCCCCAGCATTTT.

This clonotype was observed many times. V and J are TRBV20-1 and TRBJ2-4; 7 bases map to TRBD2. Germline CDR1 is DFQATT and CDR2 is SNEGSKA (reference sequence). The CDR3 covers 14 residues. J was trimmed by 5 bases and V by 0 bases; bases with no gene match: 4. CDR3: CSARDWGGENIQYF. The CDR3 nucleotides are TGCAGTGCTAGAGACTGGGGAGGGGAAAACATTCAGTACTTC.

This clonotype was seen a handful of times. V gene TRBV28 combines with J gene TRBJ2-3; D uncertain. This CDR3 contains 14 residues. Germline CDR1 reads MDHEN; CDR2 reads SYDVKM. Trimming pared 6 bases from V and 1 base from J, leaving 11 bases between. The CDR3 bases are TGTGCCAGCAGGACGGCATTTGGCACAGATACGCAGTATTTT. It is translated as CASRTAFGTDTQYF.

There are many counts of this clonotype. The rearrangement links TRBV2 to TRBJ2-7, with TRBD1 as a possible D gene (6 bases). The CDR3 runs to 14 residues. The V and J ends lost 6 bases and 4 bases respectively, with 16 bases between them. The germline V gene encodes CDR1 SNHLY and CDR2 FYNNEI. CDR3 sequence: CASSPDGGLYEQYF. The DNA for the CDR3 is TGTGCCAGCAGCCCTGATGGGGGCTTATACGAGCAGTACTTC.

This clonotype has a count of ten or more. The rearrangement joins TRBV7-2 to TRBJ2-7; unclear D gene. In germline, CDR1 is SGHTA, CDR2 FQGNSA. The CDR3 totals 11 residues. V lost 4 bases and J lost 2, with 3 bases in between. CDR3 amino acids: CASSWAYEQYF. The CDR3 DNA reads TGTGCCAGCAGCTGGGCCTACGAGCAGTACTTC.

At least ten counts were recorded for this clonotype. The gene calls are TRBV28 and TRBJ2-3; weak D call: TRBD2 (7 bases). Trimming stripped 3 bases from V and 2 bases from J, with 12 bases between. CDR1 is MDHEN, CDR2 SYDVKM, per germline. The CDR3 totals 15 residues. CDR3 coding DNA: TGTGCCAGCAGTTTGGAGGGGGGGAACACAGATACGCAGTATTTT. Its protein is CASSLEGGNTDTQYF.

This clonotype was observed at least ten times. This chain connects TRBV7-8 to TRBJ2-3; 13 nucleotides line up with TRBD2. The CDR3 runs to 14 residues. J was trimmed by 8 bases and V by 5 bases; bases with no gene match: 4. From germline, CDR1 is SGHVS and CDR2 FQNEAQ. In nucleotides, the CDR3 is TGTGCCAGCAGCCCTACTAGCGGGGGGGCTACGCAGTATTTT. This encodes CASSPTSGGATQYF.

This clonotype showed up many times. The rearrangement joins TRBV7-2 to TRBJ1-1; TRBD1 agrees at 9 bases. In germline, CDR1 is SGHTA, CDR2 FQGNSA. V lost 5 bases and J lost 6; bases outside the gene matches: 4. CDR3 length: 13 amino acids. CDR3 sequence reads: CASSQWTGAEAFF. CDR3 sequence (DNA): TGTGCCAGCAGCCAATGGACAGGGGCTGAAGCTTTCTTT.

This clonotype was observed a handful of times. The chain is built from TRBV19 and TRBJ2-6, with TRBD1 identical over 7 bases. V trimming: 4 bases; J trimming: 1 base; junction bases outside the gene matches: 7. CDR1 is LNHDA, CDR2 SQIVND, per germline (reference sequence). The CDR3 extends over 17 amino acids. The CDR3 DNA sequence: TGTGCCAGTAGTACCGGGACAGTAGGGTCTGGGGCCAACGTCCTGACTTTC. Encoded protein: CASSTGTVGSGANVLTF.

This clonotype has ten or more counts. The chain couples TRBV7-2 to TRBJ2-5; the match to TRBD1 covers 7 bases. With 4 bases clipped from V and 5 bases from J, the junction kept 10 bases outside the gene matches. The germline V gene encodes CDR1 SGHTA and CDR2 FQGNSA. The CDR3 spans 15 residues. The CDR3 DNA reads as TGTGCCAGCAGCTACCGGGACAGAGGTTACGAGACCCAGTACTTC. Amino acid sequence: CASSYRDRGYETQYF.

This clonotype was observed at least ten times. The chain couples TRBV19 to TRBJ1-2; maybe TRBD1 (6 bases). V was pared by 1 base and J by 0 bases, with 9 bases between. The CDR3 runs 15 residues. CDR1 is LNHDA, CDR2 SQIVND, per germline (reference sequence). CDR3 sequence reads: CASSIVRGPNYGYTF. The CDR3, as DNA: TGTGCCAGTAGTATAGTCCGGGGGCCTAACTATGGCTACACCTTC.

The chain uses TRBV15 and TRBJ2-7; D gene uncertain. Germline loops: CDR1 LNHNV, CDR2 YYDKDF (reference sequence). The CDR3 is 15 amino acids. The V end lost 0 bases, the J end lost 0 bases, and 9 bases lay between the germline ends. CDR3 in amino acids: CATSRDPGPSYEQYF. The CDR3 DNA reads as TGTGCCACCAGCAGAGATCCGGGTCCCTCCTACGAGCAGTACTTC.

About this clonotype itself: This may be a read error, as it is one base from a much larger clone. The CDR3: CATSYGQEGAGNTIHF. Here the CDR3 DNA reads TGTGCCACCTCCTACGGCCAGGAGGGAGCTGGAAACACCATACATTTT. The rearrangement links TRBV19 to TRBJ1-3; D not certain. The CDR3 totals 16 residues. Germline-derived CDR1 and CDR2 are LNHDA and SQIVND (reference sequence).

This clonotype was counted many times. The genes are TRBV12-3 or TRBV12-4 and TRBJ2-5; D possibly corresponds to TRBD2 (5 bases). The length of the CDR3 is 13 residues. Between the trimmed V and J ends, which lost 3 bases and 5 bases, there was a span of 10 bases. CDR3 region: CASSFRGLETQYF. The CDR3 DNA follows: TGTGCCAGCAGTTTTCGGGGTTTGGAGACCCAGTACTTC.

This clonotype was seen many times. The chain employs TRBV7-2 and TRBJ2-1; TRBD2 agrees at 7 bases. CDR1 and CDR2 (germline): SGHTA, FQGNSA. The CDR3 spans 14 residues. The ends lost 5 bases at V and 5 bases at J; junction bases unmatched: 6. The CDR3 nucleotides read TGTGCCAGCAGCGACCCGGGACTACACAATGAGCAGTTCTTC. It is translated as CASSDPGLHNEQFF.

This clonotype was observed many times. The chain recombines TRBV6-2 or TRBV6-3 with TRBJ2-7; 8 nucleotides line up with TRBD2. The CDR3 contains 15 residues. Trimming removed 2 bases from V and 10 bases from J; junction bases left unmatched: 13. Germline V gene data show CDR1 as MNHEY and CDR2 as SVGEGT. CDR3 in DNA: TGTGCCAGCAGTTACAGCGGGTCCAGCGGGGGATTCCAGTACTTC. Encoded protein: CASSYSGSSGGFQYF.

This clonotype was detected ten times or more. The gene calls are TRBV4-2 and TRBJ2-7, with 9 nucleotides matching TRBD1. V was clipped by 0 bases and J by 3 bases; unmatched bases: 3. Germline CDR1 is LGHNA and CDR2 is YNFKEQ. The CDR3 totals 15 residues. The CDR3, as DNA: TGTGCCAGCAGCCAAGATCGGGGACAGGGCTACGAGCAGTACTTC. This encodes CASSQDRGQGYEQYF.

In its sample, this clonotype was seen a few times. The chain uses TRBV7-8 and TRBJ2-1; TRBD2 matches 9 bases. The CDR3 extends over 16 amino acids. The germline V gene has CDR1 SGHVS and CDR2 FQNEAQ. The V gene end was trimmed by 4 bases and the J gene end by 8 bases; junction bases not matched to a gene: 12. CDR3 sequence (DNA): TGTGCCAGCAGCTCGATTAGCGGGGGAGTAATCCATGAGCAGTTCTTC. This gives the protein CASSSISGGVIHEQFF.

This clonotype came up a few times. The CDR3 nucleotides read TGTGCCAGCAGCAGACGCGAGGGGTTGGGGGCGGCTCGAACGCAGTATTTT. It translates to CASSRREGLGAARTQYF. The rearrangement links TRBV7-9 to TRBJ2-3; D might be TRBD1 (6 bases). There are 17 residues in the CDR3. Germline V lookup: CDR1 SEHNR, CDR2 FQNEAQ (reference sequence). Trimming removed 5 bases from V and 9 bases from J, with 27 bases in between.

This clonotype was counted many times. V usage is TRBV7-2 and J usage is TRBJ1-2; weak D call: TRBD1 (6 bases). There are 13 residues in the CDR3. Per the germline V gene, CDR1 is SGHTA and CDR2 is FQGNSA. The V and J ends lost 5 bases and 4 bases respectively, with 11 bases between them. CDR3 in DNA: TGTGCCAGCAGCGAAGCCAGGGGCTATGGCTACACCTTC. The encoded protein is CASSEARGYGYTF.

This clonotype occurred many times. The chain recombines TRBV25-1 with TRBJ1-4; D remains ambiguous. V was trimmed by 9 bases and J by 4 bases, leaving 15 bases between them. Germline CDR1 MGHDK, CDR2 SYGVNS. There are 14 residues in the CDR3. The CDR3 loop reads CASRRSQVNEKLFF. Written as DNA, the CDR3 is TGTGCCAGTAGAAGATCGCAGGTTAATGAAAAACTGTTTTTT.

This sequence joins TRBV20-1 and TRBJ2-3; 9 bases align to TRBD2. The trim removed 0 bases at V and 7 bases at J, leaving 8 bases unmatched. Per germline, CDR1 DFQATT and CDR2 SNEGSKA (reference sequence). The CDR3 has 15 amino acids. The CDR3 spells CSAREILAGTHTQYF. CDR3 nucleotides: TGCAGTGCTAGAGAGATCCTAGCGGGGACCCATACGCAGTATTTT.

This clonotype has a count of ten or more. The chain is built from TRBV7-9 and TRBJ2-7, with 8 bases lining up with TRBD1. Germline loops: CDR1 SEHNR, CDR2 FQNEAQ (reference sequence). CDR3 length: 14 amino acids. Trimming cost V 5 bases and J 6 bases; bases outside gene matches: 9. CDR3 sequence: CASSPGAGGGEQYF. CDR3 sequence (DNA): TGTGCCAGCAGCCCCGGGGCAGGGGGCGGCGAGCAGTACTTC.